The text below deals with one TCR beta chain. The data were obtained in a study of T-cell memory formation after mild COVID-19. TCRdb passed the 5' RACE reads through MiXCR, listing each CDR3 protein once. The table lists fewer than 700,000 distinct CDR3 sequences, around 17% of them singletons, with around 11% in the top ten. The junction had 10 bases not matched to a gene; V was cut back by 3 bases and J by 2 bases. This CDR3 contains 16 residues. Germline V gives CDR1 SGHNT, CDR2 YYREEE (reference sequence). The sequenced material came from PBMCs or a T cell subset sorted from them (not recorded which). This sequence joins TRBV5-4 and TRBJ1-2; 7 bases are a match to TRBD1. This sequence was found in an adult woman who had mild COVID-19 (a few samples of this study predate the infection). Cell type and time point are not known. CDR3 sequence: CASSSGQIPGNYGYTF. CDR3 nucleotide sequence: TGTGCCAGCAGCTCGGGACAGATACCGGGAAACTATGGCTACACCTTC.